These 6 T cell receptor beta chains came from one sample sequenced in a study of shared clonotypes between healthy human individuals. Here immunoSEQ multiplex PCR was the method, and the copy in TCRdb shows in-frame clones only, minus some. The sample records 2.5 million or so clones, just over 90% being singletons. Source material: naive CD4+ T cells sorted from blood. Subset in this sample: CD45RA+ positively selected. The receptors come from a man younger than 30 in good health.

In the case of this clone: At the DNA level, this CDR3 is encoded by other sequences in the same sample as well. The CDR3 reads CASSTGQGAPYEQYF. In DNA form, the CDR3 reads TGTGCCAGCAGCACCGGACAGGGGGCCCCCTACGAGCAGTACTTC. The chain employs TRBV5-4 and TRBJ2-7; 11 bases map to TRBD1. Germline-derived CDR1 and CDR2 are SGHNT and YYREEE (reference sequence). V was clipped by 4 bases and J by 2 bases; unmatched bases: 5. This CDR3 region has 15 residues.

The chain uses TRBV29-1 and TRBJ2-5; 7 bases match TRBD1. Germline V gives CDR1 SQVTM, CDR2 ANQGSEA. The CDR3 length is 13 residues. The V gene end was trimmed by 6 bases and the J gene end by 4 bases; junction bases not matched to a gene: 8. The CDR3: CSVATGVPETQYF. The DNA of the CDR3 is TGCAGCGTCGCCACAGGGGTCCCAGAGACCCAGTACTTC.

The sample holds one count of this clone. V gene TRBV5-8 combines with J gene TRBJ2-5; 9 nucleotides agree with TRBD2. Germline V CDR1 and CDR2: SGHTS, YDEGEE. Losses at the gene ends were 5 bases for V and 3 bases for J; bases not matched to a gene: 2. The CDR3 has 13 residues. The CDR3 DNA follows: TGTGCCAGCAGGCAGCGGGGGGAAGAGACCCAGTACTTC. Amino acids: CASRQRGEETQYF. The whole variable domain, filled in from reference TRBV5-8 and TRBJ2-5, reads EAGVTQSPTHLIKTRGQQATLRCSPISGHTSVYWYQQALGLGLQFLLWYDEGEERNRGNFPPRFSGRQFPNYSSELNVNALELEDSALYLCASRQRGEETQYFGPGTRLLVL.

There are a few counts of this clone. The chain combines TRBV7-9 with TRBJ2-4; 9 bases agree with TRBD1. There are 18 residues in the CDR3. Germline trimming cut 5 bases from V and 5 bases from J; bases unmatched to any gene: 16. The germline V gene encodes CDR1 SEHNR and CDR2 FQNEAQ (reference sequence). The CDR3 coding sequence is TGTGCCAGCAGCACAAACCGGGACAGGGAGAAGGGCGAAAACATTCAGTACTTC. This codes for CASSTNRDREKGENIQYF.

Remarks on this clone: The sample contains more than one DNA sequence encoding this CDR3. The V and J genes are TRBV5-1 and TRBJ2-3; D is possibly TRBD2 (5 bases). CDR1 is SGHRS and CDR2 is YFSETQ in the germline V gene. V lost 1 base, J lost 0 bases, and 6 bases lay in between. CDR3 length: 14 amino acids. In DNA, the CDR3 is TGCGCCAGCAGCTTGAGAGGGAGCACAGATACGCAGTATTTT. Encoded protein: CASSLRGSTDTQYF.

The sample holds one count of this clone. CDR3 nucleotide sequence: TGTGCCAGTAGTCCAGGACAGGGCAGCGGTGGCTACACCTTC. Translation gives CASSPGQGSGGYTF. The chain carries TRBV19 and TRBJ1-2; the match to TRBD1 covers 8 bases. Germline CDR1 reads LNHDA; CDR2 reads SQIVND (reference sequence). This CDR3 has 14 amino acids. Trimming at V came to 5 bases and at J to 7 bases, leaving 9 bases not matched to a gene.